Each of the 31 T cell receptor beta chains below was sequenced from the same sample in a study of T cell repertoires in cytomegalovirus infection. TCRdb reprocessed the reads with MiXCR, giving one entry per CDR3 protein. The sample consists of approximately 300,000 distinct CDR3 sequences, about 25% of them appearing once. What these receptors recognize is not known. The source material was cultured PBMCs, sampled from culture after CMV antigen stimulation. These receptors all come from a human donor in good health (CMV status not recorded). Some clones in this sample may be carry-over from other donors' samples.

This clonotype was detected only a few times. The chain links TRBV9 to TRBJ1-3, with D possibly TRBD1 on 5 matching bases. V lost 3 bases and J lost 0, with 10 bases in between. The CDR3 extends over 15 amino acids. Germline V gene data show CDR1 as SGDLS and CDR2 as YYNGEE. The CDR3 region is CASSEQGFSGNTIYF. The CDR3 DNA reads TGTGCCAGCAGCGAGCAGGGTTTCTCTGGAAACACCATATATTTT.

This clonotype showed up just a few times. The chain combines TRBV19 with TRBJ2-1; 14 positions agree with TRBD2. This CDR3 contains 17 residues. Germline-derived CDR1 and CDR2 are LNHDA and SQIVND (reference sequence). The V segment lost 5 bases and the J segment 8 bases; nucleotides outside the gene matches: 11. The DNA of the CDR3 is TGTGCCAGTAGTCCAAGGACTAGCGGGAGGCATAGGGATGAGCAGTTCTTC. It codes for CASSPRTSGRHRDEQFF.

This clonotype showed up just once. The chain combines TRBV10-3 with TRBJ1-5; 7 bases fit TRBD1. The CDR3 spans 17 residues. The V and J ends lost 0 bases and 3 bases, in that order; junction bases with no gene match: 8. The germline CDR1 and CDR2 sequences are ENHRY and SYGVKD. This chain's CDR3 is CAISESKSTGTNQPQHF. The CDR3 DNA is TGTGCCATCAGTGAGTCGAAGTCGACAGGGACCAATCAGCCCCAGCATTTT.

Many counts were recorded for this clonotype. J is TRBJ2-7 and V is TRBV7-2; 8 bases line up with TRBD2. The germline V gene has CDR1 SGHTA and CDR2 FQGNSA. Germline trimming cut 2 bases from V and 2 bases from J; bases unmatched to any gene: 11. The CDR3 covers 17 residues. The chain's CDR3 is CASSLNSVAGGTYEQYF. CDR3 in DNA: TGTGCCAGCAGCTTAAATTCGGTGGCGGGAGGAACCTACGAGCAGTACTTC. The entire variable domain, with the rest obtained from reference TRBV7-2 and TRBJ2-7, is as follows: GAGVSQSPSNKVTEKGKDVELRCDPISGHTALYWYRQSLGQGLEFLIYFQGNSAPDKSGLPSDRFSAERTGGSVSTLTIQRTQQEDSAVYLCASSLNSVAGGTYEQYFGPGTRLTVT.

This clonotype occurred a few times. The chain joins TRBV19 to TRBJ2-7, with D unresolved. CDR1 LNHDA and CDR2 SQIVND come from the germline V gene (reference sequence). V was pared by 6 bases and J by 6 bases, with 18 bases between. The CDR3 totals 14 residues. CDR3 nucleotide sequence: TGTGCCAGTAGCTGCGGACGACGGCAGTGCGAGCAGTACTTC. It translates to CASSCGRRQCEQYF.

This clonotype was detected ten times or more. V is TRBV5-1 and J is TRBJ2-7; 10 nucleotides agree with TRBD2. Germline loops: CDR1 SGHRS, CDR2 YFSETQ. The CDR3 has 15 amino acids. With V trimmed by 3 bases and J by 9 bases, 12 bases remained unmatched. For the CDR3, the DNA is TGCGCCAGCAGCTCCGGACTAGCGGACGGTACGGTGCAGTACTTC. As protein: CASSSGLADGTVQYF.

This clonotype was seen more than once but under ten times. CDR3 nucleotides: TGTGCCAGCAGCGAAATGGGGGGCAATGAGCAGTTCTTC. Translated: CASSEMGGNEQFF. The chain recombines TRBV7-2 with TRBJ2-1; weak D call: TRBD2 (6 bases). V lost 5 bases and J 6 bases, leaving 11 bases between the germline ends. The CDR3 covers 13 residues. CDR1 and CDR2 (germline): SGHTA, FQGNSA. Based on the CDR3 plus reference TRBV7-2 and TRBJ2-1, the full variable domain is GAGVSQSPSNKVTEKGKDVELRCDPISGHTALYWYRQSLGQGLEFLIYFQGNSAPDKSGLPSDRFSAERTGGSVSTLTIQRTQQEDSAVYLCASSEMGGNEQFFGPGTRLTVL.

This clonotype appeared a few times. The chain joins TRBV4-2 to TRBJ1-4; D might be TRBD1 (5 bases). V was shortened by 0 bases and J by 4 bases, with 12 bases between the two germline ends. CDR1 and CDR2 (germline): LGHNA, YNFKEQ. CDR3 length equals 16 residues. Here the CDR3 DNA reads TGTGCCAGCAGCCAAGATCAGCCAGGGCGTAATGAAAAACTGTTTTTT. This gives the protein CASSQDQPGRNEKLFF.

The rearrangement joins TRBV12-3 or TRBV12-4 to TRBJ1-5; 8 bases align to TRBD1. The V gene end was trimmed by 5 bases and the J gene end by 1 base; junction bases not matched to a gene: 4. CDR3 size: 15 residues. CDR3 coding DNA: TGTGCCAGCAGTGGGGGACAGGCGAGCAATCAGCCCCAGCATTTT. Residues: CASSGGQASNQPQHF.

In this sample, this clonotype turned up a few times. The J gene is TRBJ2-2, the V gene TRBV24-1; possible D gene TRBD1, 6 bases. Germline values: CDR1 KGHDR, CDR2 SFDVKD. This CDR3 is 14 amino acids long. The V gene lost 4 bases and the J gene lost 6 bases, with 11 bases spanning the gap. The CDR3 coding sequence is TGTGCCACCAGTGAACCAGACAGGTCCGGGGAGCTGTTTTTT. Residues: CATSEPDRSGELFF.

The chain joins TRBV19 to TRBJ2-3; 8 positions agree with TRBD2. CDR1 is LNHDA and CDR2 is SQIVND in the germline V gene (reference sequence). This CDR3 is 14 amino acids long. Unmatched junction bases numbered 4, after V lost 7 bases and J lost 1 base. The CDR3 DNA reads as TGTGCCAGTAAAGCGGGAGTGGGCACAGATACGCAGTATTTT. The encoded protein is CASKAGVGTDTQYF.

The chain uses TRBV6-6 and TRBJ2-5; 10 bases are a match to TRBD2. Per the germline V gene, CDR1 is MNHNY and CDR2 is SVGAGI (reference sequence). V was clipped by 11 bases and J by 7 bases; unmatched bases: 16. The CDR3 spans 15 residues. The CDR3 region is CADGQGLAPRGTQYF. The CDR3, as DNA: TGTGCCGACGGACAGGGACTAGCGCCGAGAGGGACCCAGTACTTC.

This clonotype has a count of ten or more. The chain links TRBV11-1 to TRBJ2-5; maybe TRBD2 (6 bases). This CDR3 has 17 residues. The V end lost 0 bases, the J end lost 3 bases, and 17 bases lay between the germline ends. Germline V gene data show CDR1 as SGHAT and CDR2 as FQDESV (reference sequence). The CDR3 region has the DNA TGTGCCAGCAGCTTAGCGAATGGGCGGGACGCAGAAGAGACCCAGTACTTC. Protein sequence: CASSLANGRDAEETQYF.

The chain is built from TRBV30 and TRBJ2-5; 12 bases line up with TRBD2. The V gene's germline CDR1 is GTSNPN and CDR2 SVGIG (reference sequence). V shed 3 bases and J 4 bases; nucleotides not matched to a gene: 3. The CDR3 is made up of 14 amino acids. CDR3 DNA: TGTGCCTGGAGCCAGGGACTAGCGGGAGAGACCCAGTACTTC. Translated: CAWSQGLAGETQYF.

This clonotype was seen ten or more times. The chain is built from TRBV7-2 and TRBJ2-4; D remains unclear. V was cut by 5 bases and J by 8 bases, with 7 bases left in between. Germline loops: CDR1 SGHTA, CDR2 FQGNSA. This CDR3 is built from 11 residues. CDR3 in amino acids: CASSLIDIQYF. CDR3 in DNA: TGTGCCAGCAGCCTGATTGACATTCAGTACTTC.

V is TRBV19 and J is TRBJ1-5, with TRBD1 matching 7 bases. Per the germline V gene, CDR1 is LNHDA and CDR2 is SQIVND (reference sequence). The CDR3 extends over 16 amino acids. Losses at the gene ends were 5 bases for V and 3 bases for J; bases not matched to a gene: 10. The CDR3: CASSPRAGGHNQPQHF. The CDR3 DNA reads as TGTGCCAGTAGTCCCAGGGCAGGGGGACACAATCAGCCCCAGCATTTT.

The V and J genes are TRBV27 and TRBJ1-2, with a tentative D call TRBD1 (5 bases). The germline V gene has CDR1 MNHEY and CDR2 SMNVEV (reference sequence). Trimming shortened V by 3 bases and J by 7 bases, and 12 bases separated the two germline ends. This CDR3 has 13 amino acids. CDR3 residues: CASSFGRGGGYTF. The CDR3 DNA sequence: TGTGCCAGCAGTTTTGGGAGGGGAGGTGGCTACACCTTC.

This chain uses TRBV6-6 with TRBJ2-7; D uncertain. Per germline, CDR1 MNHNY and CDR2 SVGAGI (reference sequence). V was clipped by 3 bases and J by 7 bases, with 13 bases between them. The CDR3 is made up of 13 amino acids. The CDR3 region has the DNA TGTGCCAGCAGTTATTCCCCTATGTCTGAGCAGTACTTC. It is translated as CASSYSPMSEQYF.

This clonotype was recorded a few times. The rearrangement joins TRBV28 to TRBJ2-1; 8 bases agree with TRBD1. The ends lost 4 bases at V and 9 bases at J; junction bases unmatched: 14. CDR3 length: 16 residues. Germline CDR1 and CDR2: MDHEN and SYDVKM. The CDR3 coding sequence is TGTGCCAGCAGTTCCGGGACAGGACATTTATACGTTGAGCAGTTCTTC. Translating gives CASSSGTGHLYVEQFF.

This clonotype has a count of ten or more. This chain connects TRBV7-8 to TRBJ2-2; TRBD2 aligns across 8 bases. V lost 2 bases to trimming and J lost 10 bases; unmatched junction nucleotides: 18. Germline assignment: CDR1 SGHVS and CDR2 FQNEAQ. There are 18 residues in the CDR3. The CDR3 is CASSLLTPGLAGYEELFF. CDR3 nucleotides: TGTGCCAGCAGCTTACTGACGCCCGGGCTAGCGGGTTATGAGGAGCTGTTTTTT.

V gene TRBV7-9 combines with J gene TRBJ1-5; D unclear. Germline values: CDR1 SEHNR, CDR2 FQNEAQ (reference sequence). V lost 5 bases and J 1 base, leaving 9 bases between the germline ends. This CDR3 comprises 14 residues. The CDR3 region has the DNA TGTGCCAGCAGCCCAGCCGGGAGCAATCAGCCCCAGCATTTT. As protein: CASSPAGSNQPQHF.

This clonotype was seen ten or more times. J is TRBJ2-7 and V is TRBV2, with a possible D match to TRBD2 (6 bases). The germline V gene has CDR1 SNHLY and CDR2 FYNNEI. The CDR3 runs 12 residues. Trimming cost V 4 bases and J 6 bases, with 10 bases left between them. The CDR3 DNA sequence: TGTGCCAGCAGTGGCGTCGGGGGCGAGCAGTACTTC. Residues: CASSGVGGEQYF.

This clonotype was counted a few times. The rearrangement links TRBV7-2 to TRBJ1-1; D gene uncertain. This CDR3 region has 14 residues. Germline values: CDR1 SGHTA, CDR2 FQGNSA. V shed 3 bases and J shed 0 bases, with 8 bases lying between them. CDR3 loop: CASSLGLLNTEAFF. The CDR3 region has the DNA TGTGCCAGCAGCTTGGGCTTACTGAACACTGAAGCTTTCTTT.

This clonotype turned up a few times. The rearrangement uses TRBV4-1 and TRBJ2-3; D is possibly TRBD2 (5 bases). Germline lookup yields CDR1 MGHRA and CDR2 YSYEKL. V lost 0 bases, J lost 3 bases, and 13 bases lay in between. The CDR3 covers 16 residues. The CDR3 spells CASSQDVEGVTDTQYF. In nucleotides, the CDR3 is TGCGCCAGCAGCCAAGATGTTGAGGGAGTAACAGATACGCAGTATTTT.

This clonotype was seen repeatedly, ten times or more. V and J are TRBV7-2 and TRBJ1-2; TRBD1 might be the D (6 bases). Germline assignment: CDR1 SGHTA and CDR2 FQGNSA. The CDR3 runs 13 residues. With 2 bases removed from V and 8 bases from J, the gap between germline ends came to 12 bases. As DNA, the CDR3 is TGTGCCAGCAGCTTAAGGAGGGGGAGCGGCTACACCTTC. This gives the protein CASSLRRGSGYTF. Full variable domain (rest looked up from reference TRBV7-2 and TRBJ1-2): GAGVSQSPSNKVTEKGKDVELRCDPISGHTALYWYRQSLGQGLEFLIYFQGNSAPDKSGLPSDRFSAERTGGSVSTLTIQRTQQEDSAVYLCASSLRRGSGYTFGSGTRLTVV.

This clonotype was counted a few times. The DNA of the CDR3 is TGTGCCAGCAGACATTATGGAGATACGCAGTATTTT. The encoded protein is CASRHYGDTQYF. V usage is TRBV27 and J usage is TRBJ2-3; D is uncertain. V was clipped by 6 bases and J by 5 bases, with 9 bases between them. The CDR3 has 12 amino acids. Per germline, CDR1 MNHEY and CDR2 SMNVEV (reference sequence).

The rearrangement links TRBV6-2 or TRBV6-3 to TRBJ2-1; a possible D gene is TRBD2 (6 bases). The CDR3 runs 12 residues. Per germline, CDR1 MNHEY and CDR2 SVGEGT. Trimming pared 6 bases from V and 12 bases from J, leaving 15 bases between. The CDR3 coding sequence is TGTGCCAGCAGCACCCCCGGAGGGGCGCAGTTCTTC. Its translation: CASSTPGGAQFF.

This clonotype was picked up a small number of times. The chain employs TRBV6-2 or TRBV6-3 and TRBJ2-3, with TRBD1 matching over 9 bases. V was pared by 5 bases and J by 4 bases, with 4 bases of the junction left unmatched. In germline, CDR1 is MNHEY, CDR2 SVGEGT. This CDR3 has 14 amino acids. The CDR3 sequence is CASSHDRGSDTQYF. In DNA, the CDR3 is TGTGCCAGCAGTCACGACAGGGGGTCAGATACGCAGTATTTT.

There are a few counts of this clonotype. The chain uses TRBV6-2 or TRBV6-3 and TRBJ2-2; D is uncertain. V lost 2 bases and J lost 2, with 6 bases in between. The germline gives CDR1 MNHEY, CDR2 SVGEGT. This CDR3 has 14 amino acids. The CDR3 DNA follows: TGTGCCAGCAGTTACATCTTTAACACCGGGGAGCTGTTTTTT. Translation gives CASSYIFNTGELFF.

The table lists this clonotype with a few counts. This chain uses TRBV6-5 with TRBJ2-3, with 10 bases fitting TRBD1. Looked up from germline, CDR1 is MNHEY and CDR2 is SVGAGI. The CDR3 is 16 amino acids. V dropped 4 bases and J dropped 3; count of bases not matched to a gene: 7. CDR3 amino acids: CASSSGDRGSTDTQYF. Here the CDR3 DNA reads TGTGCCAGCAGTTCGGGGGACAGGGGTAGTACAGATACGCAGTATTTT.

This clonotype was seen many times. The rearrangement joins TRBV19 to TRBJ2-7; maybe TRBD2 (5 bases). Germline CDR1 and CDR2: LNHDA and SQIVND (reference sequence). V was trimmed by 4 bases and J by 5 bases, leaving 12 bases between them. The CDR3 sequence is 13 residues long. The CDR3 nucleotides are TGTGCCAGTAGTAGGCCAGAGGGCCACGAGCAGTACTTC. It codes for CASSRPEGHEQYF.